The 20 T cell receptor beta chains presented below share a single source sample, sequenced in a study of Tregs in tolerant kidney transplant recipients (dated by TCRdb to the late 2010s). The time point label here, explained by the study, means: blood sample drawn before combined kidney and bone marrow transplant. Library method: the immunoSEQ multiplex PCR assay. TCRdb retrieved this table from immuneACCESS and kept in-frame rearrangements only. Not all clones are present; in checked studies, unresolved V genes account for under half, and no reason is known for the remainder. The sample profile shows 90,000 to 130,000 clones; 90% of them were found once. Together, the top ten hold about 0.35% of the sample. The material was CD4+ T cells from blood, obtained before the transplant. The receptors were sampled from a human donor who received a combined kidney and bone marrow transplant.

The chain has TRBV6-5 and TRBJ1-1; D gene uncertain. Trimming left V 7 bases short and J 5 bases short, with 11 bases between. CDR3 length: 12 residues. Germline V gene data show CDR1 as MNHEY and CDR2 as SVGAGI. CDR3 in amino acids: CASKTGGTEAFF. The CDR3 DNA sequence: TGTGCCAGCAAAACGGGAGGAACTGAAGCTTTCTTT.

This clone has only a few counts. The rearrangement joins TRBV27 to TRBJ2-4; D might be TRBD1 (6 bases). The CDR3 is 16 amino acids. The germline gives CDR1 MNHEY, CDR2 SMNVEV (reference sequence). The V end lost 2 bases, the J end lost 0 bases, and 11 bases lay between the germline ends. CDR3 in amino acids: CASSLDQGRAKNIQYF. The CDR3, as DNA: TGTGCCAGCAGTTTAGATCAGGGGCGAGCCAAAAACATTCAGTACTTC.

The gene calls are TRBV7-9 and TRBJ2-5; D not resolved. Germline V lookup: CDR1 SEHNR, CDR2 FQNEAQ (reference sequence). Trimming took 3 bases from V and 5 from J, leaving 7 bases between them. The CDR3 runs to 12 residues. CDR3 in DNA: TGTGCCAGCAGCTTCCCGGTCGAGACCCAGTACTTC. Its translation: CASSFPVETQYF.

On this clone itself: One junction end disagrees with the germline gene, perhaps due to a read error. The rearrangement links TRBV6-1 to TRBJ2-7; the D gene is possibly TRBD1 (6 bases). This CDR3 contains 15 residues. The V gene's germline CDR1 is MNHNS and CDR2 SASEGT. In nucleotides, the CDR3 is TGTGCCATCAGTGAGTCAGGGACACCTCCGTACGAGCAGTACTTC. It encodes CAISESGTPPYEQYF.

This chain connects TRBV2 to TRBJ2-1, with 9 bases aligning to TRBD2. The CDR3 contains 12 residues. Germline V gene sequence: CDR1 SNHLY, CDR2 FYNNEI. Trimming removed 4 bases from V and 14 bases from J; junction bases left unmatched: 6. DNA for the CDR3: TGTGCCAGCAGTGGGTCTAGCGGGGATGAGTTCTTC. Translated, it gives CASSGSSGDEFF. Supplemented by reference TRBV2 and TRBJ2-1, the full variable domain reads EPEVTQTPSHQVTQMGQEVILRCVPISNHLYFYWYRQILGQKVEFLVSFYNNEISEKSEIFDDQFSVERPDGSNFTLKIRSTKLEDSAMYFCASSGSSGDEFFGPGTRLTVL.

V is TRBV7-9 and J is TRBJ2-5; TRBD1 aligns across 7 bases. The J segment lost 2 bases and the V segment lost 3 bases, leaving 6 bases of the junction unmatched. This CDR3 has 15 amino acids. CDR1 is SEHNR and CDR2 is FQNEAQ in the germline V gene (reference sequence). CDR3 amino acids: CASSLGRGFQETQYF. The CDR3 DNA is TGTGCCAGCAGCTTGGGCAGGGGGTTTCAAGAGACCCAGTACTTC.

A few counts support this clone. The genes are TRBV10-3 and TRBJ1-6; unclear D gene. In germline, CDR1 is ENHRY, CDR2 SYGVKD. CDR3 size: 12 residues. Between the trimmed V and J ends, which lost 10 bases and 6 bases, there was a span of 10 bases. The CDR3 nucleotides are TGTGCCAGCGCGGGCTTTAATTCACCCCTCCACTTT. Protein product: CASAGFNSPLHF.

This chain connects TRBV27 to TRBJ2-2, with a possible D match to TRBD2 (5 bases). Trimming shortened V by 3 bases and J by 4 bases, and 9 bases separated the two germline ends. The V gene's germline CDR1 is MNHEY and CDR2 SMNVEV (reference sequence). The CDR3 runs 14 residues. The CDR3 DNA follows: TGTGCCAGCAGTTTTGGCGGACTCACCGGGGAGCTGTTTTTT. Its protein product is CASSFGGLTGELFF.

The gene calls are TRBV25-1 and TRBJ2-2; TRBD1 might be the D (5 bases). The CDR3 runs 16 residues. Per the germline V gene, CDR1 is MGHDK and CDR2 is SYGVNS. Deletions cut 0 bases from V and 3 bases from J, with 11 bases between. CDR3 nucleotide sequence: TGTGCCAGCAGTGAATACGGCAGGGCGGACACCGGGGAGCTGTTTTTT. The encoded protein is CASSEYGRADTGELFF.

The CDR3: CASSALTGNTEAFF. CDR3 coding DNA: TGCGCCAGCAGCGCCCTGACAGGGAACACTGAAGCTTTCTTT. The V gene is TRBV5-1, the J gene TRBJ1-1; D might be TRBD1 (6 bases). V gave up 4 bases and J gave up 1 base, with 11 bases separating them. This CDR3 comprises 14 residues. Looked up from germline, CDR1 is SGHRS and CDR2 is YFSETQ. Full variable domain (outside the CDR3, taken from reference TRBV5-1 and TRBJ1-1): KAGVTQTPRYLIKTRGQQVTLSCSPISGHRSVSWYQQTPGQGLQFLFEYFSETQRNKGNFPGRFSGRQFSNSRSEMNVSTLELGDSALYLCASSALTGNTEAFFGQGTRLTVV.

This clone has just a few counts. The chain employs TRBV10-3 and TRBJ2-7; TRBD1 aligns across 8 bases. Germline trimming cut 4 bases from V and 0 bases from J; bases unmatched to any gene: 8. The CDR3 sequence is 16 residues long. In germline, CDR1 is ENHRY, CDR2 SYGVKD. The CDR3 bases are TGTGCCATCAGTGCCGGGACAGGTGATCTCTCCTACGAGCAGTACTTC. It is translated as CAISAGTGDLSYEQYF.

The chain employs TRBV9 and TRBJ2-3, with 9 bases matching TRBD1. The CDR3 has 16 residues. With V trimmed by 3 bases and J by 2 bases, 7 bases remained unmatched. Germline V gene sequence: CDR1 SGDLS, CDR2 YYNGEE. In DNA, the CDR3 is TGTGCCAGCAGCGAGGACGGGACAGGGTTCACAGATACGCAGTATTTT. Protein sequence: CASSEDGTGFTDTQYF.

The rearrangement uses TRBV5-1 and TRBJ2-3; 11 bases match TRBD2. V shed 0 bases, J shed 5 bases, and the junction held 5 bases outside the gene matches. Germline assignment: CDR1 SGHRS and CDR2 YFSETQ. The CDR3 runs 16 residues. The CDR3, as DNA: TGCGCCAGCAGCTTGGACACTAGCGGGAGAGGAGATACGCAGTATTTT. Encoded protein: CASSLDTSGRGDTQYF.

This clone was counted only a few times. This chain connects TRBV11-2 to TRBJ1-5; a weak D match, TRBD1 (6 bases). Germline V gene lookup returns CDR1 SGHAT and CDR2 FQNNGV. The length of the CDR3 is 14 residues. Trimming took off 8 bases at V and 2 bases at J, with 13 bases between the two ends. The CDR3 DNA reads as TGTGCCAGCTCGGAGGACAGTGGCAATCAGCCCCAGCATTTT. As protein: CASSEDSGNQPQHF. Supplemented by reference TRBV11-2 and TRBJ1-5, the full variable domain reads EAGVAQSPRYKIIEKRQSVAFWCNPISGHATLYWYQQILGQGPKLLIQFQNNGVVDDSQLPKDRFSAERLKGVDSTLKIQPAKLEDSAVYLCASSEDSGNQPQHFGDGTRLSIL.

This chain uses TRBV6-5 with TRBJ1-2; TRBD1 might be the D (5 bases). This CDR3 comprises 14 residues. V was trimmed by 4 bases and J by 6 bases, leaving 15 bases between them. The germline gives CDR1 MNHEY, CDR2 SVGAGI. CDR3 sequence reads: CASSFRQGLNGYTF. The CDR3 DNA reads as TGTGCCAGCAGTTTCCGTCAGGGATTGAATGGCTACACCTTC.

The sample holds a few counts of this clone. The chain couples TRBV2 to TRBJ1-5; 7 bases agree with TRBD1. Losses at the gene ends were 6 bases for V and 5 bases for J; bases not matched to a gene: 7. Per germline, CDR1 SNHLY and CDR2 FYNNEI. This CDR3 comprises 14 residues. CDR3 amino acids: CASRPDRSDQPQHF. The CDR3 coding sequence is TGTGCCAGCAGACCGGACAGGTCTGATCAGCCCCAGCATTTT.

The chain joins TRBV6-5 to TRBJ1-4; D is perhaps TRBD1 (5 bases). Germline V gives CDR1 MNHEY, CDR2 SVGAGI. The CDR3 extends over 11 amino acids. V lost 8 bases, J lost 13 bases, and 14 bases lay in between. The CDR3 reads CASGGGSGLFF. The CDR3 coding sequence is TGTGCCAGCGGGGGGGGGTCCGGACTGTTTTTT.

The chain carries TRBV21-1 and TRBJ2-3; the table's D gene call, TRBD1, was not cross checked with the DNA. TRBV21-1 is given as a pseudogene. CDR3 size: 14 residues. Written as DNA, the CDR3 is TGTGCCAGCAGCGCCCGACAGGGAACGGATACGCAGTATTTT. It is translated as CASSARQGTDTQYF.

This chain connects TRBV30 to TRBJ1-5; 11 nucleotides align to TRBD1. From germline, CDR1 is GTSNPN and CDR2 SVGIG (reference sequence). V trimming: 1 base; J trimming: 4 bases; junction bases outside the gene matches: 3. The CDR3 sequence is 15 residues long. Here the CDR3 DNA reads TGTGCCTGGAGTGCCGGGACAGGGGGGAATCAGCCCCAGCATTTT. Translating it yields CAWSAGTGGNQPQHF.

The chain is built from TRBV5-4 and TRBJ1-3; D is perhaps TRBD1 (5 bases). Germline loops: CDR1 SGHNT, CDR2 YYREEE (reference sequence). V was shortened by 3 bases and J by 4 bases, with 11 bases between the two germline ends. This CDR3 is 14 amino acids long. CDR3 loop: CASSSGRGGNTIYF. As DNA, the CDR3 is TGTGCCAGCAGCTCCGGTCGGGGGGGAAACACCATATATTTT.